This T cell receptor beta chain was captured by sequencing in a study of multiple sclerosis patients with progressive multifocal leukoencephalopathy. Study-wide results and caveats: Most PML patients had lower entropy, suggesting less diverse TRB repertoires.

Every PCR reaction included synthetic inline CDR3 controls for all V-J pairings. The assay was immunoSEQ multiplex PCR, and TCRdb's table has in-frame clones only and misses some. This sample has some 25,000 clones, with approximately 90% found just once. Germline-derived CDR1 and CDR2 are MNHNS and SASEGT. The CDR3 is made up of 15 amino acids. Trimming removed 6 bases from V and 0 bases from J; junction bases left unmatched: 5. About this clone: Its antigen is still unknown.

Time point of the sample: approximately twelve months of natalizumab therapy. This specimen consisted of PBMCs, obtained from a patient treated with natalizumab. The rearrangement joins TRBV6-1 to TRBJ1-3; 7 nucleotides match TRBD1. The TCR was taken from a man younger than 40 with multiple sclerosis. The CDR3 sequence is CASSQGQSSGNTIYF. For the CDR3, the DNA is TGTGCCAGCAGCCAGGGACAGAGCTCTGGAAACACCATATATTTT.